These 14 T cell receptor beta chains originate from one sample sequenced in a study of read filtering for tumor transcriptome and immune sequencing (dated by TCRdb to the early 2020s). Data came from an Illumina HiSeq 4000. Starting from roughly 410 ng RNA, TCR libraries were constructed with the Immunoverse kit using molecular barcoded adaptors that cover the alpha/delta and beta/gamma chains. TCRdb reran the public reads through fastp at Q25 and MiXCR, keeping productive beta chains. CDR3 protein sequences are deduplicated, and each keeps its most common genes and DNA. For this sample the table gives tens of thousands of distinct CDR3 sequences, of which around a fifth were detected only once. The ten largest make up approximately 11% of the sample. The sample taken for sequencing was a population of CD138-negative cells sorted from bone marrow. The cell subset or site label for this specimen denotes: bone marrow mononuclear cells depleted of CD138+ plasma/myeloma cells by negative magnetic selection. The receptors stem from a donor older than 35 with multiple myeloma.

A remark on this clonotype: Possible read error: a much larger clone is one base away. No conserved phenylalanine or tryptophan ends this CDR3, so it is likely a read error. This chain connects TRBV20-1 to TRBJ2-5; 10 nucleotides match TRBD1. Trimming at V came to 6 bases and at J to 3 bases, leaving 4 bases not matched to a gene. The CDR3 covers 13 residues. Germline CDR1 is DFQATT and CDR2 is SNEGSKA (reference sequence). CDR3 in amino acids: CSAPGTGEETQYL. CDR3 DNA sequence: TGCAGTGCCCCCGGGACAGGGGAAGAGACCCAGTACTTG.

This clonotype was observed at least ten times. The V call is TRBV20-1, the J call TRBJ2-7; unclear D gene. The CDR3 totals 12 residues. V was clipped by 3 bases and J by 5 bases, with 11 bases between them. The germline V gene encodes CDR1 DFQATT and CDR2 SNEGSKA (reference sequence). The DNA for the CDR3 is TGCAGTGCTAGTTGGGGTAAGAACGAGCAGTACTTC. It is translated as CSASWGKNEQYF.

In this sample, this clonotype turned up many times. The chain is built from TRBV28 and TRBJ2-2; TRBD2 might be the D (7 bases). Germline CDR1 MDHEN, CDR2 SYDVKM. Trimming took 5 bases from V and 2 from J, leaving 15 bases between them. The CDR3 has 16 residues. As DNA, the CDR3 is TGTGCCAGCAGTCCTGCGGGGGCAGTTAACACCGGGGAGCTGTTTTTT. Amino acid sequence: CASSPAGAVNTGELFF.

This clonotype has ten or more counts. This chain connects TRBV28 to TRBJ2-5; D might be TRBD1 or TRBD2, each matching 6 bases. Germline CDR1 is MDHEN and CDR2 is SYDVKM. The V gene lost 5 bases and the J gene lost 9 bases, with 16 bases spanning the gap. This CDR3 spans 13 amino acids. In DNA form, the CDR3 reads TGTGCCAGCAGTGTCAGGGGACTGAGTGCCCAGTACTTC. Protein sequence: CASSVRGLSAQYF.

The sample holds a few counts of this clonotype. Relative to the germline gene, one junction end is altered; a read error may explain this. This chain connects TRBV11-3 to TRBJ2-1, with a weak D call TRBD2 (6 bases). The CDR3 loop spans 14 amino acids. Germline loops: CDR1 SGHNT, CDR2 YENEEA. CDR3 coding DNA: TGTGCCGGCAGCTTAGACGGGAGTTTCGATGAGCAGTTTTTC. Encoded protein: CAGSLDGSFDEQFF. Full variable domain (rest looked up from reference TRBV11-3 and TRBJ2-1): EAGVVQSPRYKIIEKKQPVAFWCNPISGHNTLYWYLQNLGQGPELLIRYENEEAVDDSQLPKDRFSAERLKGVDSTLKIQPAELGDSAVYLCAGSLDGSFDEQFFGPGTRLTVL.

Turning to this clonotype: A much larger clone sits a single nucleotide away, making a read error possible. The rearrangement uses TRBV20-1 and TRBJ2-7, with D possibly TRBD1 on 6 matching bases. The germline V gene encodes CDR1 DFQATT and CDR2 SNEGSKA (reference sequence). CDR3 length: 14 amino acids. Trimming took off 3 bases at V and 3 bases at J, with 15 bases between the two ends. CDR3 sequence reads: CSASGRGRGYEQYF. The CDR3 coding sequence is TGCAGTGCTAGTGGCAGGGGTCGGGGCTACGAGCAGTACTTC.

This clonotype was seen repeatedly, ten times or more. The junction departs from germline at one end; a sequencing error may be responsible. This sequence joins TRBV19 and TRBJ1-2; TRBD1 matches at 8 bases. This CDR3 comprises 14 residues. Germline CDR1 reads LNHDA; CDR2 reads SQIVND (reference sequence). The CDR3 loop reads CASSPWTGNFGYTF. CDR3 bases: TGTGCCAGTAGTCCCTGGACAGGGAACTTTGGCTACACCTTC.

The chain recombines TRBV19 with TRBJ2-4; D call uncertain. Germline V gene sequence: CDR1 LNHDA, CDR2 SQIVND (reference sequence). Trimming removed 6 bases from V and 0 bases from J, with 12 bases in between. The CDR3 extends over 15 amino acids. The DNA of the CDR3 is TGTGCCAGTAGGAACCCCCAACTAGCCAAAAACATTCAGTACTTC. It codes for CASRNPQLAKNIQYF.

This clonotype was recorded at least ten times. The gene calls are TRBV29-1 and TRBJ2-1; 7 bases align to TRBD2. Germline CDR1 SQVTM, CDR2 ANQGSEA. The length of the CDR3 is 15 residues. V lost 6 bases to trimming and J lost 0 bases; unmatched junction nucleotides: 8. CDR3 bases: TGCAGCGTACACCCTAGCGGTCGCTCCTACAATGAGCAGTTCTTC. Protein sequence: CSVHPSGRSYNEQFF.

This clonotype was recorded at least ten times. The CDR3 protein is CASSGERAKNIQYF. CDR3 sequence (DNA): TGTGCCAGCAGCGGCGAGCGTGCCAAAAACATTCAGTACTTC. The chain uses TRBV7-9 and TRBJ2-4, with no clear D. This CDR3 spans 14 amino acids. CDR1 is SEHNR and CDR2 is FQNEAQ in the germline V gene (reference sequence). V was clipped by 5 bases and J by 1 base, with 9 bases between them. Full variable domain (outside the CDR3, taken from reference TRBV7-9 and TRBJ2-4): DTGVSQNPRHKITKRGQNVTFRCDPISEHNRLYWYRQTLGQGPEFLTYFQNEAQLEKSRLLSDRFSAERPKGSFSTLEIQRTEQGDSAMYLCASSGERAKNIQYFGAGTRLSVL.

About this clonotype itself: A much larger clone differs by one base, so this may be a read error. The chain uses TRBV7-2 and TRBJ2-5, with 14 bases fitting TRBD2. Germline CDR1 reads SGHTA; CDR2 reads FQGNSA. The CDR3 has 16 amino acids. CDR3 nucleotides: TGTGCCAGCAGCGCGACTAGCGGGAGGGCCGGGGAGACCCAGTGCTTC. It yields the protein CASSATSGRAGETQCF.

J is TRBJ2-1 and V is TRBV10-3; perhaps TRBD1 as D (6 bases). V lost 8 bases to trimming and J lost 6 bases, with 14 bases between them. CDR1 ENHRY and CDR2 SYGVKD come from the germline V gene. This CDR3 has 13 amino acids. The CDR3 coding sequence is TGTGCCATCTCCGGGGCGGACAGCAATGAGCAGTTCTTC. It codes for CAISGADSNEQFF.

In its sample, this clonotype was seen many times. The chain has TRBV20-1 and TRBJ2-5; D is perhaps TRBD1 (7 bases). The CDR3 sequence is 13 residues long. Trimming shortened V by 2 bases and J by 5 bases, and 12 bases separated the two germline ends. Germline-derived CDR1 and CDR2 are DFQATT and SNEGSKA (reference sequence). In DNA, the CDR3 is TGCAGTGCTAGACCGACAGGGAGGGAGACCCAGTACTTC. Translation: CSARPTGRETQYF.

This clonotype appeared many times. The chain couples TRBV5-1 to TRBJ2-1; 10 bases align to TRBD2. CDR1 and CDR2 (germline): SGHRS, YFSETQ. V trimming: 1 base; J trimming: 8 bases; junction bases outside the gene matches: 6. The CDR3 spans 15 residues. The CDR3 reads CASSLSGRAIDEQFF. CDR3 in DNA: TGCGCCAGCAGCTTGAGCGGGAGGGCCATTGATGAGCAGTTCTTC. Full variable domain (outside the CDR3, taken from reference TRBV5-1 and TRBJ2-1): KAGVTQTPRYLIKTRGQQVTLSCSPISGHRSVSWYQQTPGQGLQFLFEYFSETQRNKGNFPGRFSGRQFSNSRSEMNVSTLELGDSALYLCASSLSGRAIDEQFFGPGTRLTVL.